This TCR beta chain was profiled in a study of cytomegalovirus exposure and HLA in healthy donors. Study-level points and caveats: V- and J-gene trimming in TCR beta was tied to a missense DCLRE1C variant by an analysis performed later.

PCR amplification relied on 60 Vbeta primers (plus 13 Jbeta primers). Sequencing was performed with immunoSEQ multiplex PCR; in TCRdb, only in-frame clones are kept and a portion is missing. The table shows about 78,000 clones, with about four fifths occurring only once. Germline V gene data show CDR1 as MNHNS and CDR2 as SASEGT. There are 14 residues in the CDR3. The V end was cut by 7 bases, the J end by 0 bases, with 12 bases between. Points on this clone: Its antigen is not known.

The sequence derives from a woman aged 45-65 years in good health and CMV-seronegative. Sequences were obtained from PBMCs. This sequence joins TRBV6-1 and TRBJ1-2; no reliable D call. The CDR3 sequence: CASKEGATNYGYTF. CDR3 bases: TGTGCCAGCAAGGAGGGAGCTACTAACTATGGCTACACCTTC.